This T cell receptor beta chain was captured by sequencing in a study of T cell changes during pregnancy in multiple sclerosis. Sequencing used immunoSEQ multiplex PCR; TCRdb keeps in-frame clones, though not all of them. Found here are tens of thousands of clones, 92% of them singletons; the top ten hold about 0.34%. V gave up 1 base and J gave up 6 bases; unmatched junction bases: 4. The CDR3 length is 16 residues. The germline V gene encodes CDR1 MRHNA and CDR2 SNTAGT. The sample consisted of CD4+ T cells from peripheral blood mononuclear cells, taken after pregnancy. The sequence came from a female donor in good health, enrolled as a control in a pregnancy study. The chain has TRBV6-4 and TRBJ2-1; 12 bases fit TRBD1. The chain's CDR3 is CASSDFGTGGRNEQFF. The CDR3 nucleotides are TGTGCCAGCAGTGACTTCGGGACAGGGGGCCGCAATGAGCAGTTCTTC.